This passage covers 27 T cell receptor beta chains from one sample sequenced in a study of CD8+CD57+ T cells in acquired aplastic anemia. It was patients with CD8+CD57+ cell expansion by flow cytometry who were chosen for sequencing. TCR beta VDJ and CDR3 were profiled, and genomic DNA was the template. One entry per CDR3 protein results from TCRdb running MiXCR on the reads. The sample includes some 160,000 distinct CDR3 sequences, 40% to 60% of them seen just once. Sequencing was carried out using sorted CD4+, CD8+, or CD8+CD57+ T cells (not recorded which) from PBMCs. The receptor set was obtained from a human donor with aplastic anemia.

This chain links TRBV20-1 with TRBJ2-7; TRBD1 is a possible D gene (5 bases). This CDR3 comprises 14 residues. Trimming pared 5 bases from V and 3 bases from J, leaving 17 bases between. The germline gives CDR1 DFQATT, CDR2 SNEGSKA (reference sequence). CDR3 nucleotides: TGCAGTGCTCCAGAACCAACAGGAATCTACGAGCAGTACTTC. Residues: CSAPEPTGIYEQYF.

The chain combines TRBV7-6 with TRBJ1-6; tentatively, D is TRBD1 (6 bases). Between the trimmed V and J ends, which lost 1 base and 8 bases, there was a span of 12 bases. This CDR3 is 15 amino acids long. Germline CDR1 SGHVS, CDR2 FNYEAQ. The CDR3 DNA reads as TGTGCCAGCAGCTTAGTGGCCAGGGGAGATTCACCCCTCCACTTT. Its translation: CASSLVARGDSPLHF.

This clonotype came up once. A read error may explain this, as a much larger clone is one base away. This sequence joins TRBV11-2 and TRBJ2-1; 7 bases line up with TRBD1. The CDR3 totals 14 residues. J gave up 10 bases and V 4 bases, and 10 bases lay outside the gene matches. CDR1 and CDR2 (germline): SGHAT, FQNNGV. The CDR3 DNA follows: TGTGCCAGCAGCTCAAGGGACAGTCTTTACGAGCAGTTCTTC. Amino acids: CASSSRDSLYEQFF.

The rearrangement uses TRBV20-1 and TRBJ2-3; 10 bases fit TRBD2. Losses at the gene ends were 2 bases for V and 2 bases for J; bases not matched to a gene: 1. CDR3 length: 14 amino acids. Germline V lookup: CDR1 DFQATT, CDR2 SNEGSKA (reference sequence). CDR3 residues: CSARLAGVTDTQYF. The CDR3 DNA reads TGCAGTGCTAGACTAGCGGGAGTCACAGATACGCAGTATTTT.

This clonotype was observed a few times. The V call is TRBV12-3 or TRBV12-4, the J call TRBJ2-2; 9 bases map to TRBD2. The CDR3 is 17 amino acids. Trimming cost V 6 bases and J 6 bases; bases outside gene matches: 14. CDR3 in DNA: TGTGCCAGCAGCCCCGGGGGCGGCGGGAGGGAGGCCGGGGAGCTGTTTTTT. Amino acids: CASSPGGGGREAGELFF.

The CDR3 sequence is CSASPLLVGRVNTEAFF. CDR3 nucleotide sequence: TGCAGTGCTAGTCCTTTGTTAGTAGGCAGAGTGAACACTGAAGCTTTCTTT. V gene TRBV20-1 combines with J gene TRBJ1-1; D is ambiguous. The CDR3 spans 17 residues. Between the trimmed V and J ends, which lost 3 bases and 0 bases, there was a span of 20 bases. Germline CDR1 and CDR2: DFQATT and SNEGSKA (reference sequence).

V and J are TRBV19 and TRBJ2-7; TRBD1 matches 7 bases. CDR3 size: 14 residues. Unmatched junction bases numbered 4, after V lost 2 bases and J lost 3 bases. Per the germline V gene, CDR1 is LNHDA and CDR2 is SQIVND (reference sequence). The CDR3 DNA follows: TGTGCCAGTAGTATATCGGACAGGTACTACGAGCAGTACTTC. It specifies CASSISDRYYEQYF. Looking up the rest from reference TRBV19 and TRBJ2-7 gives the full variable domain: DGGITQSPKYLFRKEGQNVTLSCEQNLNHDAMYWYRQDPGQGLRLIYYSQIVNDFQKGDIAEGYSVSREKKESFPLTVTSAQKNPTAFYLCASSISDRYYEQYFGPGTRLTVT.

The sample holds many counts of this clonotype. This chain connects TRBV9 to TRBJ2-7; perhaps D is TRBD1 or TRBD2 (5 bases each). V lost 0 bases to trimming and J lost 0 bases, with 10 bases between them. CDR1 is SGDLS and CDR2 is YYNGEE in the germline V gene. The CDR3 totals 15 residues. The CDR3 DNA is TGTGCCAGCAGCGTAGCCGGGACGGGCTCCTACGAGCAGTACTTC. Its protein is CASSVAGTGSYEQYF.

The chain has TRBV10-3 and TRBJ2-7; 7 bases match TRBD1. Per the germline V gene, CDR1 is ENHRY and CDR2 is SYGVKD. V lost 4 bases, J lost 1 base, and 4 bases stayed unmatched. This CDR3 comprises 14 residues. The CDR3 protein is CAISGGQLSYEQYF. The CDR3 bases are TGTGCCATCAGTGGGGGACAGTTATCCTACGAGCAGTACTTC.

This sequence joins TRBV7-6 and TRBJ1-1, with D hard to call. The CDR3 consists of 13 residues. The germline V and J ends were trimmed by 2 bases and 7 bases, with 11 bases remaining between them. The germline V gene has CDR1 SGHVS and CDR2 FNYEAQ. The DNA for the CDR3 is TGTGCCAGCAGCTTAACCGGAGAGGGTGAAGCTTTCTTT. Translation gives CASSLTGEGEAFF.

This clonotype was picked up many times. V usage is TRBV4-1 and J usage is TRBJ2-1, with a weak D call TRBD2 (5 bases). CDR3 length: 15 amino acids. Germline CDR1 and CDR2: MGHRA and YSYEKL. The V end was cut by 4 bases, the J end by 3 bases, with 13 bases between. CDR3 coding DNA: TGCGCCAGCAGCCCCCGGGCGGGCATCTACAATGAGCAGTTCTTC. It yields the protein CASSPRAGIYNEQFF.

This clonotype was detected only once. The J gene is TRBJ1-2, the V gene TRBV24-1; tentative D call: TRBD1 (5 bases). Between the trimmed V and J ends, which lost 5 bases and 4 bases, there was a span of 7 bases. Germline-derived CDR1 and CDR2 are KGHDR and SFDVKD. CDR3 size: 12 residues. Written as DNA, the CDR3 is TGTGCCACCAGTGCTGGGGGCTATGGCTACACCTTC. This sequence encodes CATSAGGYGYTF.

The sample holds a few counts of this clonotype. The chain is built from TRBV6-5 and TRBJ2-7, with 8 bases matching TRBD1. Trimming removed 0 bases from V and 3 bases from J; junction bases left unmatched: 7. This CDR3 has 16 residues. Germline assignment: CDR1 MNHEY and CDR2 SVGAGI. CDR3 amino acids: CASSYSVRTGGYEQYF. The CDR3, as DNA: TGTGCCAGCAGTTACTCAGTTCGAACAGGGGGCTACGAGCAGTACTTC.

This chain links TRBV20-1 with TRBJ1-4; D perhaps matches TRBD1 (5 bases). The CDR3 sequence is 14 residues long. CDR1 DFQATT and CDR2 SNEGSKA come from the germline V gene (reference sequence). Trimming removed 1 base at V and 8 bases at J, with 14 bases between. The CDR3, as DNA: TGCAGTGCTAGAGCCCGTGGGGGAAACGAAAAACTGTTTTTT. Translated, it gives CSARARGGNEKLFF.

Regarding this clonotype: A read error may produce the germline difference seen at one junction end. CDR3 in amino acids: CASREARGGYNEQFF. DNA of the CDR3: TGTGCCAGCAGGGAAGCGAGGGGGGGCTACAATGAGCAGTTCTTC. The chain has TRBV2 and TRBJ2-1; D may be TRBD2 (7 bases). Germline V gene sequence: CDR1 SNHLY, CDR2 FYNNEI. The CDR3 extends over 15 amino acids.

This clonotype appeared a few times. The gene calls are TRBV12-3 or TRBV12-4 and TRBJ2-1; possible D gene TRBD1, 6 bases. The CDR3 is 13 amino acids. The germline V and J ends were trimmed by 4 bases and 4 bases, with 8 bases remaining between them. The chain's CDR3 is CASSSGAYNEQFF. The CDR3 coding sequence is TGTGCCAGCAGTTCAGGGGCTTACAATGAGCAGTTCTTC.

This clonotype has just one count. The gene calls are TRBV29-1 and TRBJ2-6, with unresolved D. V gave up 5 bases and J gave up 0 bases, with 14 bases separating them. Germline V gene data show CDR1 as SQVTM and CDR2 as ANQGSEA. The CDR3 runs 16 residues. The CDR3 sequence is CSVYDTRHSGANVLTF. CDR3 nucleotides: TGCAGCGTTTACGACACTCGCCACTCTGGGGCCAACGTCCTGACTTTC.

In this sample, this clonotype turned up many times. J is TRBJ2-1 and V is TRBV10-1, with 9 bases that match TRBD2. CDR3 length: 14 residues. Germline assignment: CDR1 WNHNN and CDR2 SYGVQD (reference sequence). V gave up 10 bases and J gave up 8 bases; unmatched junction bases: 12. CDR3 sequence (DNA): TGCGCCAACGTCGGGGGCGGGAGGGCCGATGAGCAGTTCTTC. Translated: CANVGGGRADEQFF.

This chain joins TRBV7-3 and TRBJ2-3; D is undetermined. The V and J ends lost 2 bases and 6 bases respectively, with 6 bases between them. Per the germline V gene, CDR1 is SGHTA and CDR2 is FQGTGA. The CDR3 spans 12 residues. CDR3 sequence reads: CASSLGWDTQYF. CDR3 nucleotide sequence: TGTGCCAGCAGCTTAGGTTGGGATACGCAGTATTTT. Supplemented by reference TRBV7-3 and TRBJ2-3, the full variable domain reads GAGVSQTPSNKVTEKGKYVELRCDPISGHTALYWYRQSLGQGPEFLIYFQGTGAADDSGLPNDRFFAVRPEGSVSTLKIQRTERGDSAVYLCASSLGWDTQYFGPGTRLTVL.

At least ten counts were recorded for this clonotype. The chain employs TRBV14 and TRBJ2-7; D not resolved. CDR1 is SGHDN and CDR2 is FVKESK in the germline V gene. The V end lost 1 base, the J end lost 9 bases, and 13 bases lay between the germline ends. The CDR3 has 13 residues. The CDR3 loop reads CASSQVQSPVQYF. Written as DNA, the CDR3 is TGTGCCAGCAGCCAAGTGCAGTCACCAGTGCAGTACTTC.

To note about this clonotype: Its ends do not fully match the called genes, so a read error is possible. This chain connects TRBV9 to TRBJ1-1; 11 bases line up with TRBD1. Germline CDR1 is SGDLS and CDR2 is YYNGEE. The CDR3 loop spans 17 amino acids. This CDR3 reads CTSSVVGQGVGDTEAFF. CDR3 DNA sequence: TGTACCAGCAGCGTAGTGGGACAGGGGGTGGGGGACACTGAAGCTTTCTTT.

At least ten counts were recorded for this clonotype. The chain recombines TRBV12-3 or TRBV12-4 with TRBJ2-7, with 9 nucleotides matching TRBD2. V lost 6 bases, J lost 2 bases, and 8 bases stayed unmatched. The CDR3 sequence is 15 residues long. CDR3 loop: CASSYSGSPPYEQYF. The CDR3 region has the DNA TGTGCCAGCAGCTATAGCGGGAGCCCTCCCTACGAGCAGTACTTC.

In its sample, this clonotype was seen many times. The genes are TRBV20-1 and TRBJ2-4, with 12 bases identical to TRBD2. This CDR3 is 17 amino acids long. CDR1 is DFQATT and CDR2 is SNEGSKA in the germline V gene (reference sequence). Germline trimming cut 0 bases from V and 3 bases from J; bases unmatched to any gene: 6. CDR3 nucleotide sequence: TGCAGTGCTAGAGATGAGGCTAGCGGGAGGGTCAAAAACATTCAGTACTTC. As protein: CSARDEASGRVKNIQYF.

The gene calls are TRBV29-1 and TRBJ2-1, with D perhaps TRBD2 (8 bases). V lost 8 bases to trimming and J lost 4 bases, with 18 bases between them. In germline, CDR1 is SQVTM, CDR2 ANQGSEA. CDR3 length: 14 amino acids. The CDR3 bases are TGCAGCCTCGGGGGGGACAGCGGGTACAATGAGCAGTTCTTC. Its translation: CSLGGDSGYNEQFF.

This clonotype was picked up a small number of times. The genes are TRBV27 and TRBJ1-2; D possibly corresponds to TRBD1 (6 bases). The CDR3 loop spans 15 amino acids. From germline, CDR1 is MNHEY and CDR2 SMNVEV (reference sequence). Between the trimmed V and J ends, which lost 6 bases and 1 base, there was a span of 15 bases. Written as DNA, the CDR3 is TGTGCCAGCAGGGACGGGACATCACTTAACTATGGCTACACCTTC. This gives the protein CASRDGTSLNYGYTF.

The rearrangement links TRBV7-9 to TRBJ2-7, with 9 positions matching TRBD1. Per the germline V gene, CDR1 is SEHNR and CDR2 is FQNEAQ (reference sequence). There are 13 residues in the CDR3. Losses at the gene ends were 7 bases for V and 3 bases for J; bases not matched to a gene: 4. The CDR3: CASTTGGRYEQYF. DNA for the CDR3: TGTGCCAGCACGACAGGGGGACGCTACGAGCAGTACTTC.

V usage is TRBV20-1 and J usage is TRBJ2-5; 8 bases line up with TRBD2. V was pared by 4 bases and J by 1 base, with 2 bases of the junction left unmatched. Looked up from germline, CDR1 is DFQATT and CDR2 is SNEGSKA (reference sequence). The CDR3 sequence is 13 residues long. CDR3 in DNA: TGCAGTGCTAACCGGGGGGGCCAAGAGACCCAGTACTTC. Translation: CSANRGGQETQYF.